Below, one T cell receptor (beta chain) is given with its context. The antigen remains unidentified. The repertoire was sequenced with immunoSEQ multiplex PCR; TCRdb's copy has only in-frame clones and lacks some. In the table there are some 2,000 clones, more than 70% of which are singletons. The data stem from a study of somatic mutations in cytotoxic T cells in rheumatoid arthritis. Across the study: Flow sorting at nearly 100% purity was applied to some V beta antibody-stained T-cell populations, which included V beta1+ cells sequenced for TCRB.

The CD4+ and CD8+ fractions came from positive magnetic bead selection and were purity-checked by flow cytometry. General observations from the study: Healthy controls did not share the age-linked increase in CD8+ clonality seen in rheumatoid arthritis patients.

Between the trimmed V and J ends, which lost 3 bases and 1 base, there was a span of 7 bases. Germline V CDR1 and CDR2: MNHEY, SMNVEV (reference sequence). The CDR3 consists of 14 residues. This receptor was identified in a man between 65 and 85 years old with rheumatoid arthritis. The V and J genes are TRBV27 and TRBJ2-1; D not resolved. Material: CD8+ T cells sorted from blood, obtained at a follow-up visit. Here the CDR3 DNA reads TGTGCCAGCAGTTTTAGTAGATCCTACAATGAGCAGTTCTTC. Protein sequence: CASSFSRSYNEQFF.